This record concerns one T cell receptor (beta chain) sequence. This record comes from a study of sequential checkpoint blockade in melanoma. Study details: Maintenance nivolumab came after either treatment sequence.

The treatment denotes: randomized to nivolumab then ipilimumab (arm A) or the reverse (arm B). None of the patients previously received DNA-damaging chemotherapy. Live CD3+CD8+ CD19− CD56− cells were sorted from PBMCs. V shed 1 base and J shed 3 bases, with 15 bases lying between them. The CDR3 extends over 16 amino acids. In germline, CDR1 is SEHNR, CDR2 FQNEAQ (reference sequence). The repertoire was sequenced with immunoSEQ multiplex PCR; TCRdb's copy has only in-frame clones and lacks some. The sample gives 15,000 to 20,000 clones, about 69% of which show up once; over 15% is in the top ten. The gene calls are TRBV7-9 and TRBJ2-5, with D possibly matching TRBD1 (6 bases). The receptor's source is a human donor with melanoma. Sequenced material: CD8+ T cells sorted from blood (inferred from file names), taken from a patient given nivolumab and ipilimumab in sequence. Here the CDR3 reads CASSLVPGQGKETQYF. The CDR3 nucleotides read TGTGCCAGCAGCTTAGTTCCAGGGCAGGGGAAAGAGACCCAGTACTTC.